This T cell receptor beta chain was profiled in a study of T-cell reconstitution after alpha-beta-depleted transplantation in children. This clonotype was seen many times. Construction of the TCRbeta library involved unique molecular identifiers. TCRdb reprocessed the PCR reads with MiXCR, giving one entry per CDR3 protein. The table has 250,000 or so distinct CDR3 sequences, roughly 8.2% seen once. CDR1 SGHTA and CDR2 FQGNSA come from the germline V gene. The CDR3 is made up of 16 amino acids. The V end was cut by 4 bases, the J end by 3 bases, with 15 bases between. The chain is built from TRBV7-2 and TRBJ1-4; TRBD1 is a possible D gene (5 bases). The sequence came from a male patient younger than 18 who had a stem cell transplant for acute lymphoblastic leukemia, so the T cells may come from the graft donor. Sequencing was performed on PBMCs, mostly from graft donor cells, taken 180 days after TCRalphabeta/CD19-depleted stem cell transplant. CDR3 DNA: TGTGCCAGCAGCTATACTATGACAGTGCCTAATGAAAAACTGTTTTTT. Amino acids: CASSYTMTVPNEKLFF.